This is a list of T cell receptor beta chains from one sample in a study of blood T cell repertoires in COVID-19. Profiled with immunoSEQ multiplex PCR; TCRdb holds only in-frame clones, not every one. The repertoire holds 20,000 to 25,000 clones, 80% to 95% seen once, with 7% to 9% in the top ten. What was sequenced was peripheral blood. The receptor source for this set is a man aged 70-80 years with active COVID-19. The CDR3 runs from the conserved cysteine through the conserved F or W. A D gene is named only where the DNA matches it firmly. The listing skips clone size in some rows; elsewhere it reads once, few, many or a size class.

TRBV24-1	TRBJ2-7	NA	NA	CATSDGGGYEQYF	TGTGCCACCAGTGACGGAGGTGGCTACGAGCAGTACTTC
TRBV5-4	TRBJ1-2	NA	TRBD1	CASSWTGNRHGYTF	TGTGCCAGCAGCTGGACAGGGAATAGGCATGGCTACACCTTC
TRBV5-1	TRBJ1-1	NA	NA	CASSSQGGGNTEAFF	TGCGCCAGCAGCTCCCAGGGAGGGGGAAACACTGAAGCTTTCTTT
TRBV18	TRBJ2-5	NA	TRBD2	CASSPGLNSQETQYF	TGTGCCAGCTCACCGGGACTAAACTCCCAAGAGACCCAGTACTTC
TRBV28	TRBJ2-3	NA	NA	CAIQPGSHTDTQYF	TGTGCCATCCAACCCGGGTCCCACACAGATACGCAGTATTTT
TRBV25-1	TRBJ1-1	NA	NA	CASSGGQMNTEAFF	TGTGCCAGCAGTGGAGGACAAATGAACACTGAAGCTTTCTTT
TRBV5-1	TRBJ2-2	NA	NA	CASSLVPGSNTGELFF	TGCGCCAGCAGCTTGGTACCAGGGTCGAACACCGGGGAGCTGTTTTTT
TRBV7-2	TRBJ2-6	NA	NA	CASSLPDAGAKGGANVLTF	TGTGCCAGCAGCTTACCCGACGCAGGGGCGAAGGGAGGGGCCAACGTCCTGACTTTC
TRBV19	TRBJ1-2	NA	NA	CASSDFVGLGNYGYTF	TGTGCCAGTAGTGACTTCGTTGGACTTGGGAACTATGGCTACACCTTC
TRBV7-2	TRBJ2-3	NA	NA	CASSFGAGTDTQYF	TGTGCCAGCAGCTTTGGGGCAGGCACAGATACGCAGTATTTT
TRBV5-1	TRBJ1-1	once	NA	CASSPQGVWTEAFF	TGCGCCAGCAGCCCCCAAGGGGTTTGGACTGAAGCTTTCTTT
TRBV9	TRBJ2-3	NA	NA	CASSLGGTSTDTQYF	TGTGCCAGCAGTCTAGGGGGTACTAGCACAGATACGCAGTATTTT
TRBV5-1	TRBJ2-1	NA	TRBD2	CASSSSSGGYGYPYNEQFF	TGCGCCAGCTCCTCCTCTAGCGGGGGTTATGGGTACCCCTACAATGAGCAGTTCTTC